This TCR beta chain was observed in a study of blood T cell repertoires in COVID-19. The overall study: PBMCs, B-cell-depleted T cells, or T cells were the source of the cDNA or gDNA that made up the material.

J gave up 6 bases and V 0 bases, and 13 bases lay outside the gene matches. CDR1 is SGHVS, CDR2 FNYEAQ, per germline. This CDR3 has 18 residues. Only in-frame clones appear in the TCRdb table, and some are missing; sequencing was by immunoSEQ multiplex PCR. Of roughly 140,000 clones listed, 81% are singletons. The specimen sequenced was peripheral blood. The chain is built from TRBV7-6 and TRBJ2-1; 8 bases line up with TRBD2. This TCR derives from a human donor in a cohort sampled during active COVID-19. The DNA for the CDR3 is TGTGCCAGCAGCTTAGCCCAAGCGATTAGCGGGGCACGCAATGAGCAGTTCTTC. Translated, it gives CASSLAQAISGARNEQFF.